The TCR beta chain under discussion was sequenced for a study of T cells in Graves' hyperthyroidism and ophthalmopathy. Regarding the study as a whole: Peripheral blood also featured most of the thyroid clonotypes expanded above 0.001.

Deletions cut 2 bases from V and 5 bases from J, with 13 bases between. This CDR3 has 15 amino acids. The germline V gene has CDR1 MNHNS and CDR2 SASEGT. A remark on this clonotype: The antigen remains unidentified.

TCR beta CDR3 regions were amplified from RNA. TCR CDR3 underwent first-round RT-PCR with the HTBI primer set. TCRdb re-derived calls from the multiplex PCR reads in MiXCR, one entry per CDR3 protein. Of some 560,000 distinct CDR3 sequences in the sample, 11% to 15% were seen once. Sequenced sample: blood. The chain links TRBV6-1 to TRBJ2-1, with D unresolved. This clonotype was sampled from a woman between 40 and 55 years old with Graves' hyperthyroidism. The CDR3, as DNA: TGTGCCAGCAGTGAAATAGCAGGCCCCGACAATGAGCAGTTCTTC. Protein: CASSEIAGPDNEQFF.